This T cell receptor (beta chain) appears in the sequencing data of a study of T cell responses to AZD1222 COVID-19 vaccine. The protocol was immunoSEQ multiplex PCR, while the TCRdb copy is restricted to in-frame clones and leaves out a portion. Here the sample spans 120,000 to 150,000 clones, approximately 90% being singletons. Per the germline V gene, CDR1 is SGHRS and CDR2 is YFSETQ. Trimming cost V 0 bases and J 6 bases, with 12 bases left between them. The CDR3 is 15 residues long. With respect to this clone: The antigen remains undetermined.

General study points: Just 5 or 6 AZD1222 recipients tested seropositive at baseline. Spike as a whole was targeted by vaccine-associated CD4 TCRs, dominant at 160-218 and 743-854. Clonal diversity may have been underestimated, and the donors were mostly white British, with more females than males.

The sequence was obtained from an adult in good health. The sample in question was peripheral blood, obtained on day 0 of AZD1222 vaccination. This chain links TRBV5-1 with TRBJ2-2; D unresolved. Here the CDR3 reads CASSLGRAKSGELFF. The CDR3 region has the DNA TGCGCCAGCAGCTTGGGAAGGGCCAAGTCCGGGGAGCTGTTTTTT.